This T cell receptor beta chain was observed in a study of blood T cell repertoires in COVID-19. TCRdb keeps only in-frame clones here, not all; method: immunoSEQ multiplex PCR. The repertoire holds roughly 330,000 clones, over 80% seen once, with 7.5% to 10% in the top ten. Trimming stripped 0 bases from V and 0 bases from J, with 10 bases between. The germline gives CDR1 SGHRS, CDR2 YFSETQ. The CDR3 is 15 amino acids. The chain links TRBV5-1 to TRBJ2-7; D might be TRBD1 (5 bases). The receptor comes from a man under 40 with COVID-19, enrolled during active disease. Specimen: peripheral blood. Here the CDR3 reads CASSLAADNSYEQYF. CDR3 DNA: TGCGCCAGCAGCTTGGCGGCGGACAACTCCTACGAGCAGTACTTC.